This section outlines one TCR beta chain sequence together with its context. There are 16 residues in the CDR3. Germline-derived CDR1 and CDR2 are LNHNV and YYDKDF (reference sequence). After removal of 2 bases from V and 2 bases from J, the junction contained 3 bases not matched to a gene. These data come from a study of identifying expanded T cells in peripheral blood. Libraries were prepared by immunoSEQ multiplex PCR; TCRdb keeps only in-frame clonotypes and omits some of them. The table has 75,000 to 95,000 clones, 89% seen once. The chain uses TRBV15 and TRBJ2-2; 9 bases are a match to TRBD2. This clonotype was sampled from a person aged 18-70 years in good health. The material sequenced was blood. The CDR3 DNA reads TGTGCCACCAGCAGATATAGCGGGAGTAACACCGGGGAGCTGTTTTTT. It specifies CATSRYSGSNTGELFF. Variable domain in full (rest from reference TRBV15 and TRBJ2-2): DAMVIQNPRYQVTQFGKPVTLSCSQTLNHNVMYWYQQKSSQAPKLLFHYYDKDFNNEADTPDNFQSRRPNTSFCFLDIRSPGLGDTAMYLCATSRYSGSNTGELFFGEGSRLTVL.